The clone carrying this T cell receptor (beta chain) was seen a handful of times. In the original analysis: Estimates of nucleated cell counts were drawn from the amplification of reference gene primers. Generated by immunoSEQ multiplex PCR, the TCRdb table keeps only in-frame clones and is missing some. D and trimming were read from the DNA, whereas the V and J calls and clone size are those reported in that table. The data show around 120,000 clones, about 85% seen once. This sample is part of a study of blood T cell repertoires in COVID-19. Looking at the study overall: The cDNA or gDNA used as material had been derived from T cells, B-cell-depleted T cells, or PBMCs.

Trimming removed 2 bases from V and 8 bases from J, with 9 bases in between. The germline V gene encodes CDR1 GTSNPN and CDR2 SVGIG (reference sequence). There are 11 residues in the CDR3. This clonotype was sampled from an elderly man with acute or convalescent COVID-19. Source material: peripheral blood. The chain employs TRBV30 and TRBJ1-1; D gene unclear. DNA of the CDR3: TGTGCCTGGAGTCCTACTAGAGAAGCTTTCTTT. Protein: CAWSPTREAFF. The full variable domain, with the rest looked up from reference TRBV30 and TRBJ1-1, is SQTIHQWPATLVQPVGSPLSLECTVEGTSNPNLYWYRQAAGRGLQLLFYSVGIGQISSEVPQNLSASRPQDRQFILSSKKLLLSDSGFYLCAWSPTREAFFGQGTRLTVV.